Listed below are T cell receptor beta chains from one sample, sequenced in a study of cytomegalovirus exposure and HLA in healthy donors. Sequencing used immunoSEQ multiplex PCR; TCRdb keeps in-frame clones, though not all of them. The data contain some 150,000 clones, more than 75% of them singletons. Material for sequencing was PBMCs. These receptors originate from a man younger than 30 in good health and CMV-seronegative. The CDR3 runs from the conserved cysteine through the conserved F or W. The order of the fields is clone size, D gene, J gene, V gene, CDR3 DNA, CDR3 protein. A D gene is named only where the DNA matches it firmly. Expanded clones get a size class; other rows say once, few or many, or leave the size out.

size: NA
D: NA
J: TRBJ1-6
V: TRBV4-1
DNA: TGCGCCAGCAGCCAGCCCGACCAGGCACCCTATTCACCCCTCCACTTT
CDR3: CASSQPDQAPYSPLHF

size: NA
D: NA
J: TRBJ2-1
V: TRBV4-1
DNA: TGCGCCAGCAGCCAACGCCAGGGGAGCTCCTACAATGAGCAGTTCTTC
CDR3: CASSQRQGSSYNEQFF

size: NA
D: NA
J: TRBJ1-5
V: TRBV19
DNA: TGTGCCAGCCGATCTGGGCAGGTGGCCCATTTT
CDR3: CASRSGQVAHF

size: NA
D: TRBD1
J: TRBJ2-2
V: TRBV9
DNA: TGTGCCAGCAGCGTAGAGGGACAGGGTATCAGGAAGAACACCGGGGAGCTGTTTTTT
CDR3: CASSVEGQGIRKNTGELFF

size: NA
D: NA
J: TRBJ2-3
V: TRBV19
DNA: TGTGCCACTAGGCCGGGACTCCAGACCACAGATACGCAGTATTTT
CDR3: CATRPGLQTTDTQYF

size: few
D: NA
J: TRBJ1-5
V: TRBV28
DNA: TGTGCCAGCACCCTCATTTGGGAGGAGCCCCAGCATTTT
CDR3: CASTLIWEEPQHF

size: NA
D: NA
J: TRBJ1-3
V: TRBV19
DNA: TGTGCCAGTAGTATTCGGGACTCTGGAAACACCATATATTTT
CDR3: CASSIRDSGNTIYF

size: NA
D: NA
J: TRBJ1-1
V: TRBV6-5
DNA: TGTGCCAGCAGCCAGGCGGGGGGCACCGGGACTGAAGCTTTCTTT
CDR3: CASSQAGGTGTEAFF

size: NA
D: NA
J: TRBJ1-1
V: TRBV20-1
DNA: TGCAGTGCCGCCCCGGGGACTGAAGCTTTCTTT
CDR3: CSAAPGTEAFF

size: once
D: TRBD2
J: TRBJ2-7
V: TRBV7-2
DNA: TGTGCCAGCAGTCGGACTAGCGGGAGGGCCGGTCCTTACGAGCAGTACTTC
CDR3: CASSRTSGRAGPYEQYF

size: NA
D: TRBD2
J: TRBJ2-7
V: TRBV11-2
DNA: TGTGCCAGCAGCTTAGATGGGACTAGTGACGAGCAGTACTTC
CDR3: CASSLDGTSDEQYF

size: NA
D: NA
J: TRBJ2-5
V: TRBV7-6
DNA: TGTGCCAGCAGCTTAAGGGTAGGGGGAGAGATCCAGTACTTC
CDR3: CASSLRVGGEIQYF

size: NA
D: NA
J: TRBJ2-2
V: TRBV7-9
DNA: TGTGCCAGCAGCCCGGGAACCGGGGAGCTGTTTTTT
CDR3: CASSPGTGELFF

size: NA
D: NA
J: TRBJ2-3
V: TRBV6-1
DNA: TGTGCCAGCAGTGAAGTCGTGGGCCGGACCCGGGAGAAAGATACGCAGTATTTT
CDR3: CASSEVVGRTREKDTQYF

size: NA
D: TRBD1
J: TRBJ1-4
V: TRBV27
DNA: TGTGCCAGCAGTCCCGGGACAGGGCAAAGAAAACTGTTTTTT
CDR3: CASSPGTGQRKLFF

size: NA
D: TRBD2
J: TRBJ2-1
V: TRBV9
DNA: TGTGCCAGCAGCGTAGGGCCTAGCGGCCTATACAATGAGCAGTTCTTC
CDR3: CASSVGPSGLYNEQFF

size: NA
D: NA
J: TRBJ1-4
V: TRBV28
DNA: TGTGCCAGCAGCCGCATACTTTACGGGGGTGAAAAACTGTTTTTT
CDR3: CASSRILYGGEKLFF

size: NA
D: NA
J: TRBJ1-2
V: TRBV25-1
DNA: TGTGCCAGCACTCCTGATTGGGGTGACAGGAGTCACTATGGCTACACCTTC
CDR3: CASTPDWGDRSHYGYTF

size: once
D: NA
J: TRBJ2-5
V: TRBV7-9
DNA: TGTGCCAGCAGCTCCTATCTTTCAGGGAAAGAGACCCAGTACTTC
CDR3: CASSSYLSGKETQYF

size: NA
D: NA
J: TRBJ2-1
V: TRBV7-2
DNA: TGTGCCAGCAGCTTATCGGGTGAGCAGTTCTTC
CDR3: CASSLSGEQFF

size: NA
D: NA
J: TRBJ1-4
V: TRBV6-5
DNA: TGTGCCAGCAGTTCCGGGACACCGAGTGAAAAACTGTTTTTT
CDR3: CASSSGTPSEKLFF

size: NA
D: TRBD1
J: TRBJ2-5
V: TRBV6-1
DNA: TGTGCCAGCAGTGCCCAGGGGGTTAGGTTACAAGAGACCCAGTACTTC
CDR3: CASSAQGVRLQETQYF

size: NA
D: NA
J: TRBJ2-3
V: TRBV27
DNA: TGTGCCAGCAGTTTATACTCTGGGGGCAAGGATACGCAGTATTTT
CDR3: CASSLYSGGKDTQYF

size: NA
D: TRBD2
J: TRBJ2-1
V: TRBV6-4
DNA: TGTGCCAGCAGCGTACTAGCGGGGGCGAAGAATGAGCAGTTCTTC
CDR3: CASSVLAGAKNEQFF

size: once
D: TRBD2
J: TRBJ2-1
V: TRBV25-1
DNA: TGTGCCAGCAGTGAATGGGGACTAGCGGGGATCAATGAGCAGTTCTTC
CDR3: CASSEWGLAGINEQFF

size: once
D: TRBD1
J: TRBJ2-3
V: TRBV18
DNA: TGTGCCAGCTCACGGGACAGGGGGCTGGATACGCAGTATTTT
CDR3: CASSRDRGLDTQYF

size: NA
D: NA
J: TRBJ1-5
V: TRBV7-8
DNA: TGTGCCAGCAGCCTCCAGGCCGGGGATAGCAATCAGCCCCAGCATTTT
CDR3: CASSLQAGDSNQPQHF

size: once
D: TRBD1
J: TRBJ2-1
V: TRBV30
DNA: TGTGCCTGGCAAGGGACAGGATCCTACAATGAGCAGTTCTTC
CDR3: CAWQGTGSYNEQFF

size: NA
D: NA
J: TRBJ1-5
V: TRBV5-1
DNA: TGCGCCAGCAGCCTAGGAGGGACGACGGAACAGCCCCAGCATTTT
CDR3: CASSLGGTTEQPQHF

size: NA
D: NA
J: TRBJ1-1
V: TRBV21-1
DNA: TGTGCCAGCAGCAATTGGCGACAGGCTTTGACTGAAGCTTTCTTT
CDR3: CASSNWRQALTEAFF

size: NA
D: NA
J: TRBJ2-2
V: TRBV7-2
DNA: TGTGCCAGCAGCATCCAGGTCGGGGGCGGGAGTACCGGGGAGCTGTTTTTT
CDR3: CASSIQVGGGSTGELFF

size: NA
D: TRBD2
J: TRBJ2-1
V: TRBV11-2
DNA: TGTGCCAGCAGCTCCCGGACTAGCGGGCACTCCTACAATGAGCAGTTCTTC
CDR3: CASSSRTSGHSYNEQFF

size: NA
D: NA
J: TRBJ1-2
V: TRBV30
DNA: TGTGCCTGGAGTGGGACAGTCGATGGCTACACCTTC
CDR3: CAWSGTVDGYTF

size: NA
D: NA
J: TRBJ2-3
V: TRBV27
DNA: TGTGCCAGCAGTTTAAGGGGTACAGATACGCAGTATTTT
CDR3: CASSLRGTDTQYF

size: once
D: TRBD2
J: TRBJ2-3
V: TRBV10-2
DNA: TGCGCCAGCAGGGATGGACTAGCGGGGGCCACAGATACGCAGTATTTT
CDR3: CASRDGLAGATDTQYF

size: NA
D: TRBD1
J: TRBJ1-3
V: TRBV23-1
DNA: TGCGCCAGAGATGAGGACAGGGGACATCTTGGAAACACCATATATTTT
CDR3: CARDEDRGHLGNTIYF

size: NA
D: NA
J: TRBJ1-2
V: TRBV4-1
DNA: TGCGCCAGCTCTGACTTAAACTATGGCTACACCTTC
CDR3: CASSDLNYGYTF

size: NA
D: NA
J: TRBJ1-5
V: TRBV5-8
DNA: TGTGCCAGCAGCTCACAGGGTGCGGGCAATCAGCCCCAGCATTTT
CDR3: CASSSQGAGNQPQHF

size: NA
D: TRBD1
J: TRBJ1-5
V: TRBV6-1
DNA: TGTGCCAGCAGTGAAATATGGACAGGGCTCGGCAATCAGCCCCAGCATTTT
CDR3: CASSEIWTGLGNQPQHF

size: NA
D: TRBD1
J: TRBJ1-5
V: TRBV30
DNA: TGTGCCTGGAGGAGTCCCAGGGGGCCATATCAGCCCCAGCATTTT
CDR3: CAWRSPRGPYQPQHF

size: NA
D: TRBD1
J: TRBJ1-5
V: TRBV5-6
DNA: TGTGCCAGCAGCTTATTCACAGGGGGCGGTCAGCCCCAGCATTTT
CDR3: CASSLFTGGGQPQHF

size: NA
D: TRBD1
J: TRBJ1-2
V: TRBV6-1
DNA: TGTGCCAGCAGTGTAACGTCTCTGAGGACAGGGGCCCACTACACCTTC
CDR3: CASSVTSLRTGAHYTF

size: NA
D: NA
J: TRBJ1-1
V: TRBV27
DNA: TGTGCCAGCAGTAAAGGCGGGGGAGGAACTGAAGCTTTCTTT
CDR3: CASSKGGGGTEAFF

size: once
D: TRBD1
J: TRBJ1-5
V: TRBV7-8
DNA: TGTGCCAGCAGCCGGGACAGTCTTACGCCCCAGCATTTT
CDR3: CASSRDSLTPQHF

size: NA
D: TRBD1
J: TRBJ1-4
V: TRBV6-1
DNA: TGTGCCAGCAGCGACAGGACAGGAGCTAATGAAAAACTGTTTTTT
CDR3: CASSDRTGANEKLFF